The text below deals with one TCR beta chain. Its specificity is unknown. This CDR3 contains 18 residues. The germline CDR1 and CDR2 sequences are GTSNPN and SVGIG (reference sequence). The V end was cut by 0 bases, the J end by 5 bases, with 20 bases between. The repertoire was sequenced with immunoSEQ multiplex PCR; TCRdb's copy has only in-frame clones and lacks some. The sample includes approximately 180,000 clones, around nine tenths of them seen just once. This sample was included in a study of T cell responses to AZD1222 COVID-19 vaccine. Points from the study as a whole: Baseline serology detected seropositivity in only six AZD1222 recipients.

This TCR was sampled from an adult in good health. The sample consisted of peripheral blood, taken on day 0 of AZD1222 vaccination. V gene TRBV30 combines with J gene TRBJ1-6; D is possibly TRBD1 (6 bases). As DNA, the CDR3 is TGTGCCTGGAGTGTAGGGCGCTCCCTACAGGGCGATAATTCACCCCTCCACTTT. It encodes CAWSVGRSLQGDNSPLHF.